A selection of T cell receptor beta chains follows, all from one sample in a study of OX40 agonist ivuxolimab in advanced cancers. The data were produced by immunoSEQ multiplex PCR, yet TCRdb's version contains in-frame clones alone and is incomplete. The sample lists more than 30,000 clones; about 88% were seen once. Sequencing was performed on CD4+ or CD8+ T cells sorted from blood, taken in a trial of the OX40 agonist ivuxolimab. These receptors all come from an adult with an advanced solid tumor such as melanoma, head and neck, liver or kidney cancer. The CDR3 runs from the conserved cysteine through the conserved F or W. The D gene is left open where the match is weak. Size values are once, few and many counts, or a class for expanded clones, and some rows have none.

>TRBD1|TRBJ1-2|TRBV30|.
CAWRPLTGGRGGYTF
TGTGCCTGGAGGCCCCTGACAGGGGGAAGGGGTGGCTACACCTTC
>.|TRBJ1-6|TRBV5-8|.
CASSLTGNDSPLHF
TGTGCCAGCAGCTTAACGGGTAATGATTCACCCCTCCACTTT
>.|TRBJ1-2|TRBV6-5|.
CASTYMQGGGYGYTF
TGTGCCAGCACCTACATGCAGGGAGGAGGCTATGGCTACACCTTC
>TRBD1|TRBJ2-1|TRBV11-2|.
CATEGSRQGAYNEQFF
TGTGCCACCGAAGGGTCCCGACAGGGGGCTTATAATGAGCAGTTCTTC
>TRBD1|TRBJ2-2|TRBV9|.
CASSATGGAAGELFF
TGTGCCAGCAGCGCGACAGGGGGCGCGGCCGGGGAGCTGTTTTTT
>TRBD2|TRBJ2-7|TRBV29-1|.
CSVESSGGYEQYF
TGCAGCGTTGAATCTAGCGGGGGTTACGAGCAGTACTTC
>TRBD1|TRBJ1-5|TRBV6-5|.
CASRLRTGNQPQHF
TGTGCCAGCAGGCTAAGGACAGGTAATCAGCCCCAGCATTTT
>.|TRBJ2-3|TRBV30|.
CAWSDGPQWTQYF
TGTGCCTGGAGTGACGGGCCCCAGTGGACGCAGTATTTT
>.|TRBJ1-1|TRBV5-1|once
CASSLGVNTEAFF
TGCGCCAGCAGCTTGGGAGTGAACACTGAAGCTTTCTTT
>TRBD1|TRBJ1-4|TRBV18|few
CASSPFPDRVHWEKLFF
TGTGCCAGCTCACCATTCCCCGACAGGGTTCATTGGGAAAAACTGTTTTTT
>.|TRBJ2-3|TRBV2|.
CASRGTDTQYF
TGTGCCAGCAGGGGCACAGATACGCAGTATTTT
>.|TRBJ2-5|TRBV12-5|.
CASGFQEVETQYF
TGTGCTAGTGGTTTTCAGGAGGTGGAGACCCAGTACTTC
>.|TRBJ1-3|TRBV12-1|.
CASSRTRSGNTIYF
TGTGCCAGCAGCAGAACACGCTCTGGAAACACCATATATTTT
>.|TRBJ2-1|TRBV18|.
CASSPERSYNEQFF
TGTGCCAGCTCACCGGAGCGATCCTACAATGAGCAGTTCTTC
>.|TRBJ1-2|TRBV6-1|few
CASSEAGGVNYGYTF
TGTGCCAGCAGTGAAGCAGGGGGTGTTAACTATGGCTACACCTTC
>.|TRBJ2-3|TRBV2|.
CASSGRPPGADTQYF
TGTGCCAGCAGTGGCAGACCCCCTGGGGCAGATACGCAGTATTTT
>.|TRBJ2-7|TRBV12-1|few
CASSFGAFSYEQYF
TGTGCCAGCAGCTTTGGCGCATTTTCCTACGAGCAGTACTTC
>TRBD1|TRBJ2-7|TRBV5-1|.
CASSLGTGNYEQYF
TGCGCCAGCAGCTTGGGGACAGGGAACTACGAGCAGTACTTC
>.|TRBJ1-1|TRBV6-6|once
CASQSTANTEAFF
TGTGCCAGCCAGAGTACAGCCAACACTGAAGCTTTCTTT
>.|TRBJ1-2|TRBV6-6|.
CASSSAYGYTF
TGTGCCAGCAGTTCAGCCTATGGCTACACCTTC
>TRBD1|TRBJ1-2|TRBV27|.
CASSLQSPGTGTTYGYTF
TGTGCCAGCAGTTTACAGAGTCCCGGGACAGGGACAACATATGGCTACACCTTC
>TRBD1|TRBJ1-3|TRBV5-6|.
CASSGWTGVRGNTIYF
TGTGCCAGCAGCGGCTGGACAGGGGTGAGGGGAAACACCATATATTTT
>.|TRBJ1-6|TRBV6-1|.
CASFWGALSPLHF
TGTGCCAGCTTTTGGGGGGCGCTATCACCCCTCCACTTT
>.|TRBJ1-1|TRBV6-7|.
CVRGGRGMNTEAFF
TGTGTGCGGGGAGGCCGAGGAATGAACACTGAAGCTTTCTTT
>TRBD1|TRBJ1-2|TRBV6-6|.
CASIDGQGRGYTF
TGTGCCAGCATTGACGGACAGGGGAGAGGCTACACCTTC
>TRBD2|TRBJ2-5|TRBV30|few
CAWSVSGGQETQYF
TGTGCCTGGAGTGTTTCGGGGGGACAAGAGACCCAGTACTTC
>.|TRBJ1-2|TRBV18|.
CASSPLTEGGYTF
TGTGCCAGCTCACCCCTTACGGAGGGAGGCTACACCTTC
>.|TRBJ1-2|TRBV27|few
CASSFLSLKGYGYTF
TGTGCCAGCAGTTTCCTAAGCCTGAAGGGGTATGGCTACACCTTC
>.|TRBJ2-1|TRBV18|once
CASSPLGRAEDNEQFF
TGTGCCAGCTCACCACTAGGCCGAGCGGAGGACAATGAGCAGTTCTTC
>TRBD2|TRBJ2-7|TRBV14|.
CASSQPGTTGGGDEQYF
TGTGCCAGCAGCCAACCCGGCACTACGGGGGGAGGCGACGAGCAGTACTTC
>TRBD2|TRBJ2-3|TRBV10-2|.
CASGTSGGADTQYF
TGCGCCAGTGGGACTAGCGGGGGCGCAGATACGCAGTATTTT
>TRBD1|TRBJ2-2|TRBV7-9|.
CACSITGGRGTGELFF
TGTGCCTGCAGCATCACAGGGGGCCGTGGCACCGGGGAGCTGTTTTTT
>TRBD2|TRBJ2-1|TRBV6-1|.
CASRTSGTKGDEQFF
TGTGCCAGCAGGACTAGCGGGACTAAGGGGGATGAGCAGTTCTTC
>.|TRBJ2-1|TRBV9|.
CASTRGFPYNEQFF
TGTGCCAGCACCAGGGGTTTCCCCTACAATGAGCAGTTCTTC
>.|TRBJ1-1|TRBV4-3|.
CASSQDQAGVNTEAFF
TGCGCCAGCAGCCAAGATCAGGCAGGGGTGAACACTGAAGCTTTCTTT
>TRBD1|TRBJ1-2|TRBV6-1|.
CASSESGTGGYGYTF
TGTGCCAGCAGTGAATCCGGGACAGGGGGCTATGGCTACACCTTC
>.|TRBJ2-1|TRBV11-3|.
CASSLVSGYNEQFF
TGTGCCAGCAGCTTAGTTTCAGGGTACAATGAGCAGTTCTTC
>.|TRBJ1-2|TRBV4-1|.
CASSSGREANYGYTF
TGCGCCAGCAGCTCTGGACGGGAAGCTAACTATGGCTACACCTTC
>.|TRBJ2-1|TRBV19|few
CASSIGQPGVNEQFF
TGTGCCAGTAGTATAGGACAGCCGGGGGTGAATGAGCAGTTCTTC
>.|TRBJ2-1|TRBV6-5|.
CASTGPVYNEQFF
TGTGCCAGCACAGGTCCCGTATACAATGAGCAGTTCTTC
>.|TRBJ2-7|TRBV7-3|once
CASSLIGDFCEQYF
TGTGCCAGCAGCTTAATCGGAGACTTCTGCGAGCAGTACTTC
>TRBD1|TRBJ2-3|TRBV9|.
CASSDHRGNTQYF
TGTGCCAGCAGCGATCACAGGGGGAATACGCAGTATTTT
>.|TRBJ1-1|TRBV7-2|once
CASTTRGRTNTEAFF
TGTGCCAGCACCACCAGAGGGAGAACGAACACTGAAGCTTTCTTT
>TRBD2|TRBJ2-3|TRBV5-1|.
CASSFATTPSGGTDTQYF
TGCGCCAGCAGCTTTGCCACGACACCTAGCGGGGGCACAGATACGCAGTATTTT
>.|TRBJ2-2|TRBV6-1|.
CASSGHRNTGELFF
TGTGCCAGCTCAGGACACCGGAACACCGGGGAGCTGTTTTTT